Listed below are T cell receptor beta chains from one sample, sequenced in a study of control samples from healthy donors and cancer patients. TCRdb's copy holds only in-frame clones and misses some; the assay was immunoSEQ multiplex PCR. The sample has over 100,000 clones; just over 90% are singletons. The sequenced sample was blood. These receptor sequences come from a human donor in good health. The donor label of this sample is uncertain. CDR3s include the opening cysteine and the closing phenylalanine or tryptophan. The D gene is left open where the match is weak. Size values are once, few and many counts, or a class for expanded clones, and some rows have none.

D gene: -
V gene: TRBV15
J gene: TRBJ1-4
clone size: -
CDR3 DNA: TGTGCCACCAGCAGAGATCTATATGCAACTAATGAAAAACTGTTTTTT
CDR3 protein: CATSRDLYATNEKLFF

D gene: -
V gene: TRBV9
J gene: TRBJ1-5
clone size: -
CDR3 DNA: TGTGCCAGCAGCGTAGGGACAGACTATCAGCCCCAGCATTTT
CDR3 protein: CASSVGTDYQPQHF

D gene: -
V gene: TRBV5-1
J gene: TRBJ1-2
clone size: many
CDR3 DNA: TGCGCCAGCAGCTTGGATTTAGGCGGGCAAGGGGCCTATGGCTACACCTTC
CDR3 protein: CASSLDLGGQGAYGYTF

D gene: -
V gene: TRBV3-1/TRBV3-2
J gene: TRBJ1-4
clone size: -
CDR3 DNA: TGTGCCAGCAGCCACCGCGGGGGGAACGAAAAACTGTTTTTT
CDR3 protein: CASSHRGGNEKLFF

D gene: -
V gene: TRBV6-2/TRBV6-3
J gene: TRBJ1-1
clone size: -
CDR3 DNA: TGTGCCAGCAGCCCTCATAGCATGAACACTGAAGCTTTCTTT
CDR3 protein: CASSPHSMNTEAFF

D gene: -
V gene: TRBV5-4
J gene: TRBJ2-3
clone size: -
CDR3 DNA: TGTGCCAGCAGTCAGCGGGCAGGGTGGGGCACAGATACGCAGTATTTT
CDR3 protein: CASSQRAGWGTDTQYF

D gene: TRBD2
V gene: TRBV3-1/TRBV3-2
J gene: TRBJ2-5
clone size: -
CDR3 DNA: TGTGCCAGCAGCCAAGAGACAGCGGGGGGGTTCCAAGAGACCCAGTACTTC
CDR3 protein: CASSQETAGGFQETQYF

D gene: -
V gene: TRBV19
J gene: TRBJ2-5
clone size: -
CDR3 DNA: TGTGCCAGTAGTATGAGAGAGACCCAGTACTTC
CDR3 protein: CASSMRETQYF

D gene: -
V gene: TRBV5-1
J gene: TRBJ1-1
clone size: once
CDR3 DNA: TGCGCCAGCAGCTCCGAAGGGCGGATCACTGAAGCTTTCTTT
CDR3 protein: CASSSEGRITEAFF

D gene: -
V gene: TRBV6-2/TRBV6-3
J gene: TRBJ1-2
clone size: once
CDR3 DNA: TGTGCCAGCAGTCACACCAACAGGGCTGGCTACACCTTC
CDR3 protein: CASSHTNRAGYTF

D gene: -
V gene: TRBV11-2
J gene: TRBJ2-1
clone size: -
CDR3 DNA: TGTGCCAGCAGCTTAGAGTATCGACGGGGGCTCTACAATGAGCAGTTCTTC
CDR3 protein: CASSLEYRRGLYNEQFF

D gene: -
V gene: TRBV7-8
J gene: TRBJ1-5
clone size: many
CDR3 DNA: TGTGCCAGCAGCTCTTCATCATGGGTACAGAACATGCATCAGCCCCAGCATTTT
CDR3 protein: CASSSSSWVQNMHQPQHF

D gene: -
V gene: TRBV5-5
J gene: TRBJ1-2
clone size: -
CDR3 DNA: TGTGCCAGCAGCTTGGTACTATATGGGAACTATGGCTACACCTTC
CDR3 protein: CASSLVLYGNYGYTF

D gene: -
V gene: TRBV7-9
J gene: TRBJ2-1
clone size: -
CDR3 DNA: TGTGCCAGCAGCCCGTGGGATGAGCAGTTCTTC
CDR3 protein: CASSPWDEQFF

D gene: -
V gene: TRBV2
J gene: TRBJ1-1
clone size: once
CDR3 DNA: TGTGCCAGCAGGTTACAGGGAACTGAAGCTTTCTTT
CDR3 protein: CASRLQGTEAFF

D gene: -
V gene: TRBV3-1/TRBV3-2
J gene: TRBJ1-3
clone size: -
CDR3 DNA: TGTGCCAGCAGCCACCGATCCGGGGAGCGTTCTGGAAACACCATATATTTT
CDR3 protein: CASSHRSGERSGNTIYF

D gene: -
V gene: TRBV6-2/TRBV6-3
J gene: TRBJ1-2
clone size: once
CDR3 DNA: TGTGCCAGCAGTCGACAGTCTAACTATGGCTACACCTTC
CDR3 protein: CASSRQSNYGYTF

D gene: -
V gene: TRBV27
J gene: TRBJ1-1
clone size: -
CDR3 DNA: TGTGCCAGCAGTCGCCAGGGTGGGAGTAGAGAGTACACTGAAGCTTTCTTT
CDR3 protein: CASSRQGGSREYTEAFF

D gene: -
V gene: TRBV7-9
J gene: TRBJ1-2
clone size: -
CDR3 DNA: TGTGCCAGCAGCTTATTCAGAGATGGCTACACCTTC
CDR3 protein: CASSLFRDGYTF

D gene: -
V gene: TRBV18
J gene: TRBJ1-1
clone size: -
CDR3 DNA: TGTGCCAGCTCACCCCAAAACCCAGGGGCGGAAGCTTTCTTT
CDR3 protein: CASSPQNPGAEAFF

D gene: TRBD2
V gene: TRBV20-1
J gene: TRBJ2-1
clone size: -
CDR3 DNA: TGCAGTGCTAGTGGCCGGCGGGGGGGCCTTTTATCCTACAATGAGCAGTTCTTC
CDR3 protein: CSASGRRGGLLSYNEQFF

D gene: -
V gene: TRBV10-1
J gene: TRBJ1-1
clone size: -
CDR3 DNA: TGCGCCAGCAGTGAGATGGCGAGTGAAGCTTTCTTT
CDR3 protein: CASSEMASEAFF

D gene: -
V gene: TRBV21-1
J gene: TRBJ1-5
clone size: -
CDR3 DNA: TGTGCCAGCAGCAAAAGCAATCAGCCCCAGCATTTT
CDR3 protein: CASSKSNQPQHF

D gene: TRBD1
V gene: TRBV25-1
J gene: TRBJ2-1
clone size: -
CDR3 DNA: TGTGCCAGCAGTGAATGGCAGGGGGCCTACAATGAGCAGTTCTTC
CDR3 protein: CASSEWQGAYNEQFF

D gene: TRBD2
V gene: TRBV28
J gene: TRBJ2-4
clone size: -
CDR3 DNA: TGTGCCAGCAGTTTTCTTGGTGGGAGGGGTATCATTCAGTACTTC
CDR3 protein: CASSFLGGRGIIQYF

D gene: -
V gene: TRBV7-2
J gene: TRBJ2-1
clone size: -
CDR3 DNA: TGTGCCAGCAGCTTAGTAGGTGCGGCCAATGAGCAGTTCTTC
CDR3 protein: CASSLVGAANEQFF

D gene: TRBD2
V gene: TRBV15
J gene: TRBJ2-5
clone size: few
CDR3 DNA: TGTGCCACCAGCGGACGGGGGGGCCGTGAGACCCAGTACTTC
CDR3 protein: CATSGRGGRETQYF

D gene: -
V gene: TRBV7-8
J gene: TRBJ2-1
clone size: -
CDR3 DNA: TGTGCCAGCAGCGGAGGGAATGAGCAGTTCTTC
CDR3 protein: CASSGGNEQFF

D gene: -
V gene: TRBV6-1
J gene: TRBJ2-3
clone size: -
CDR3 DNA: TGTGCCAGCAGTGAAGATTTGGCCACAGATACGCAGTATTTT
CDR3 protein: CASSEDLATDTQYF

D gene: -
V gene: TRBV19
J gene: TRBJ2-7
clone size: -
CDR3 DNA: TGTGCCAGTAGGAACATCCGGGACGGCTCCTACGAGCAGTACTTC
CDR3 protein: CASRNIRDGSYEQYF

D gene: TRBD1
V gene: TRBV4-2
J gene: TRBJ1-6
clone size: few
CDR3 DNA: TGTGCCAGCAGCCAAGGACAGGGGGAAGGTTCACCCCTCCACTTT
CDR3 protein: CASSQGQGEGSPLHF

D gene: TRBD2
V gene: TRBV7-7
J gene: TRBJ2-5
clone size: -
CDR3 DNA: TGTGCTAGCAGCAGACTAGCGGGGGCTGGCGAGACCCAGTACTTC
CDR3 protein: CASSRLAGAGETQYF

D gene: -
V gene: TRBV12-3/TRBV12-4
J gene: TRBJ1-1
clone size: -
CDR3 DNA: TGTGCCAGCAGTTATTCAGGGGTTCCTGAAGCTTTCTTT
CDR3 protein: CASSYSGVPEAFF

D gene: -
V gene: TRBV6-5
J gene: TRBJ1-3
clone size: -
CDR3 DNA: TGTGCCAGCAGTTTCCAGAGCTCTGGAAACACCATATATTTT
CDR3 protein: CASSFQSSGNTIYF

D gene: -
V gene: TRBV5-6
J gene: TRBJ1-2
clone size: -
CDR3 DNA: TGTGCCAGCACATCGGGGATGCGCGGCTACACCTTC
CDR3 protein: CASTSGMRGYTF

D gene: -
V gene: TRBV2
J gene: TRBJ1-1
clone size: -
CDR3 DNA: TGTGCCAGCAGTGAAGTTGAGAACACTGAAGCTTTCTTT
CDR3 protein: CASSEVENTEAFF

D gene: -
V gene: TRBV6-5
J gene: TRBJ1-5
clone size: -
CDR3 DNA: TGTGCCAGCAGCGCAGGGGCCTTTACTATAGCATTT
CDR3 protein: CASSAGAFTIAF

D gene: -
V gene: TRBV5-6
J gene: TRBJ1-3
clone size: -
CDR3 DNA: TGTGCCAGCAGCTTGGGGCGTTGGGCAGCGGATCACACCATATATTTT
CDR3 protein: CASSLGRWAADHTIYF

D gene: -
V gene: TRBV12-3/TRBV12-4
J gene: TRBJ2-7
clone size: -
CDR3 DNA: TGTGCCAGCCGAAAAGGCTACGAGCAGTACTTC
CDR3 protein: CASRKGYEQYF

D gene: TRBD1
V gene: TRBV3-1/TRBV3-2
J gene: TRBJ1-4
clone size: -
CDR3 DNA: TGTGCCAGCAGCCGAAGGGCCGGGGACAGGGTAAATGAAAAACTGTTTTTT
CDR3 protein: CASSRRAGDRVNEKLFF

D gene: TRBD1
V gene: TRBV29-1
J gene: TRBJ2-7
clone size: -
CDR3 DNA: TGCAGCGTACGACAGGGGTTCTTCGAGCAGTACTTC
CDR3 protein: CSVRQGFFEQYF

D gene: -
V gene: TRBV2
J gene: TRBJ1-1
clone size: -
CDR3 DNA: TGTGCCAGCAGTGAAGCGGGACATCGGACTGAAGCTTTCTTT
CDR3 protein: CASSEAGHRTEAFF

D gene: -
V gene: TRBV20-1
J gene: TRBJ1-1
clone size: -
CDR3 DNA: TGCAGTGCTAGTTTGTTGAGAGCGGGGAATGCTTTCTTT
CDR3 protein: CSASLLRAGNAFF

D gene: -
V gene: TRBV7-8
J gene: TRBJ2-7
clone size: -
CDR3 DNA: TGTGCCAGCAGCCGTGACAGATCCTACGAGCAGTACTTC
CDR3 protein: CASSRDRSYEQYF

D gene: TRBD1
V gene: TRBV12-5
J gene: TRBJ2-3
clone size: -
CDR3 DNA: TGTGCTAGTGGCCCCGGGGTAGGGGGCTTCCAAGATACGCAGTATTTT
CDR3 protein: CASGPGVGGFQDTQYF

D gene: -
V gene: TRBV28
J gene: TRBJ1-5
clone size: -
CDR3 DNA: TGTGCCAGCAGTTTCAGGGGCGGGCAGCCCCAGCATTTT
CDR3 protein: CASSFRGGQPQHF

D gene: -
V gene: TRBV7-9
J gene: TRBJ1-1
clone size: -
CDR3 DNA: TGTGCCAGCATCCTGACCGGAGGGGCTGCTGAAGCTTTCTTT
CDR3 protein: CASILTGGAAEAFF

D gene: -
V gene: TRBV19
J gene: TRBJ1-5
clone size: once
CDR3 DNA: TGTGCCAGTCGCTCCCCGGCAGGAACCTATAGCAATCAGCCCCAGCATTTT
CDR3 protein: CASRSPAGTYSNQPQHF

D gene: TRBD1
V gene: TRBV14
J gene: TRBJ1-2
clone size: -
CDR3 DNA: TGTGCCAGCAGCCAAGATTGGGGGACAGTCCAGCGTATCAGAGGGGGCTACACCTTC
CDR3 protein: CASSQDWGTVQRIRGGYTF

D gene: -
V gene: TRBV30
J gene: TRBJ1-1
clone size: -
CDR3 DNA: TGTGCCTCACGGAGGGGTGGAACTGAAGCTTTCTTT
CDR3 protein: CASRRGGTEAFF

D gene: -
V gene: TRBV24-1
J gene: TRBJ2-2
clone size: -
CDR3 DNA: TGTGCCATCGAACACTTGAACACCGGGGAGCTGTTTTTT
CDR3 protein: CAIEHLNTGELFF

D gene: -
V gene: TRBV21-1
J gene: TRBJ2-1
clone size: once
CDR3 DNA: TGTGCCAGCAGCCTACCGGACAGGGCCCTACGAGCCAATGAGCAGTTCTTC
CDR3 protein: CASSLPDRALRANEQFF

D gene: TRBD1
V gene: TRBV3-1/TRBV3-2
J gene: TRBJ2-1
clone size: -
CDR3 DNA: TGTGCCAGCAGCGCCAACAGGGGCAATGAGCAGTTCTTC
CDR3 protein: CASSANRGNEQFF

D gene: -
V gene: TRBV5-4
J gene: TRBJ2-5
clone size: -
CDR3 DNA: TGTGCCAGCAGCTTGGCCACTATTACAAAAGAGACCCAGTACTTC
CDR3 protein: CASSLATITKETQYF

D gene: TRBD1
V gene: TRBV2
J gene: TRBJ1-5
clone size: -
CDR3 DNA: TGTGCCAGCAGACCCGGACAGGGAGGGAGCAATCAGCCCCAGCATTTT
CDR3 protein: CASRPGQGGSNQPQHF

D gene: -
V gene: TRBV7-9
J gene: TRBJ1-5
clone size: few
CDR3 DNA: TGTGCCAGCAGCTTAGAGGTATTTCAGCCCCAGCATTTT
CDR3 protein: CASSLEVFQPQHF

D gene: -
V gene: TRBV30
J gene: TRBJ1-2
clone size: -
CDR3 DNA: TGTGCCTGGAGTGGCATAGTCCCAAACTATGGCTACACCTTC
CDR3 protein: CAWSGIVPNYGYTF

D gene: TRBD1
V gene: TRBV7-9
J gene: TRBJ2-7
clone size: -
CDR3 DNA: TGTGCCAGCAGCTCTACAGGGGCCTCCGAGCAGTACTTC
CDR3 protein: CASSSTGASEQYF

D gene: -
V gene: TRBV7-8
J gene: TRBJ1-1
clone size: -
CDR3 DNA: TGTGCCAGCAGCTTAGCGGGGCGCAACACTGAAGCTTTCTTT
CDR3 protein: CASSLAGRNTEAFF

D gene: -
V gene: TRBV11-2
J gene: TRBJ2-5
clone size: -
CDR3 DNA: TGTGCCAGCAGACAAGGGGCAAGGGCGGTGTACCAAGAGACCCAGTACTTC
CDR3 protein: CASRQGARAVYQETQYF